This T cell receptor (beta chain) originates from a study of T cell responses to AZD1222 COVID-19 vaccine. Across the study: It was second doses at about 4 or about 12 weeks that were pooled. Findings and limits, study-wide: When two AZD1222 doses had been given, Spike-specific TCR breadth and depth rose.

Clones were sequenced by immunoSEQ multiplex PCR, and TCRdb holds only the in-frame ones, with some missing. The data hold some 150,000 clones, with about 93% observed a single time. The CDR3 covers 14 residues. Trimming removed 3 bases from V and 0 bases from J, with 8 bases in between. Germline lookup yields CDR1 MDHEN and CDR2 SYDVKM. Concerning this clone itself: Its antigen is not known.

The V call is TRBV28, the J call TRBJ2-5; D perhaps matches TRBD2 (5 bases). This receptor was identified in an adult in good health. The input for sequencing was peripheral blood, taken on day 0 of AZD1222 vaccination. CDR3 coding DNA: TGTGCCAGCAGTTTCAGAGGGAACCAAGAGACCCAGTACTTC. Its protein product is CASSFRGNQETQYF.